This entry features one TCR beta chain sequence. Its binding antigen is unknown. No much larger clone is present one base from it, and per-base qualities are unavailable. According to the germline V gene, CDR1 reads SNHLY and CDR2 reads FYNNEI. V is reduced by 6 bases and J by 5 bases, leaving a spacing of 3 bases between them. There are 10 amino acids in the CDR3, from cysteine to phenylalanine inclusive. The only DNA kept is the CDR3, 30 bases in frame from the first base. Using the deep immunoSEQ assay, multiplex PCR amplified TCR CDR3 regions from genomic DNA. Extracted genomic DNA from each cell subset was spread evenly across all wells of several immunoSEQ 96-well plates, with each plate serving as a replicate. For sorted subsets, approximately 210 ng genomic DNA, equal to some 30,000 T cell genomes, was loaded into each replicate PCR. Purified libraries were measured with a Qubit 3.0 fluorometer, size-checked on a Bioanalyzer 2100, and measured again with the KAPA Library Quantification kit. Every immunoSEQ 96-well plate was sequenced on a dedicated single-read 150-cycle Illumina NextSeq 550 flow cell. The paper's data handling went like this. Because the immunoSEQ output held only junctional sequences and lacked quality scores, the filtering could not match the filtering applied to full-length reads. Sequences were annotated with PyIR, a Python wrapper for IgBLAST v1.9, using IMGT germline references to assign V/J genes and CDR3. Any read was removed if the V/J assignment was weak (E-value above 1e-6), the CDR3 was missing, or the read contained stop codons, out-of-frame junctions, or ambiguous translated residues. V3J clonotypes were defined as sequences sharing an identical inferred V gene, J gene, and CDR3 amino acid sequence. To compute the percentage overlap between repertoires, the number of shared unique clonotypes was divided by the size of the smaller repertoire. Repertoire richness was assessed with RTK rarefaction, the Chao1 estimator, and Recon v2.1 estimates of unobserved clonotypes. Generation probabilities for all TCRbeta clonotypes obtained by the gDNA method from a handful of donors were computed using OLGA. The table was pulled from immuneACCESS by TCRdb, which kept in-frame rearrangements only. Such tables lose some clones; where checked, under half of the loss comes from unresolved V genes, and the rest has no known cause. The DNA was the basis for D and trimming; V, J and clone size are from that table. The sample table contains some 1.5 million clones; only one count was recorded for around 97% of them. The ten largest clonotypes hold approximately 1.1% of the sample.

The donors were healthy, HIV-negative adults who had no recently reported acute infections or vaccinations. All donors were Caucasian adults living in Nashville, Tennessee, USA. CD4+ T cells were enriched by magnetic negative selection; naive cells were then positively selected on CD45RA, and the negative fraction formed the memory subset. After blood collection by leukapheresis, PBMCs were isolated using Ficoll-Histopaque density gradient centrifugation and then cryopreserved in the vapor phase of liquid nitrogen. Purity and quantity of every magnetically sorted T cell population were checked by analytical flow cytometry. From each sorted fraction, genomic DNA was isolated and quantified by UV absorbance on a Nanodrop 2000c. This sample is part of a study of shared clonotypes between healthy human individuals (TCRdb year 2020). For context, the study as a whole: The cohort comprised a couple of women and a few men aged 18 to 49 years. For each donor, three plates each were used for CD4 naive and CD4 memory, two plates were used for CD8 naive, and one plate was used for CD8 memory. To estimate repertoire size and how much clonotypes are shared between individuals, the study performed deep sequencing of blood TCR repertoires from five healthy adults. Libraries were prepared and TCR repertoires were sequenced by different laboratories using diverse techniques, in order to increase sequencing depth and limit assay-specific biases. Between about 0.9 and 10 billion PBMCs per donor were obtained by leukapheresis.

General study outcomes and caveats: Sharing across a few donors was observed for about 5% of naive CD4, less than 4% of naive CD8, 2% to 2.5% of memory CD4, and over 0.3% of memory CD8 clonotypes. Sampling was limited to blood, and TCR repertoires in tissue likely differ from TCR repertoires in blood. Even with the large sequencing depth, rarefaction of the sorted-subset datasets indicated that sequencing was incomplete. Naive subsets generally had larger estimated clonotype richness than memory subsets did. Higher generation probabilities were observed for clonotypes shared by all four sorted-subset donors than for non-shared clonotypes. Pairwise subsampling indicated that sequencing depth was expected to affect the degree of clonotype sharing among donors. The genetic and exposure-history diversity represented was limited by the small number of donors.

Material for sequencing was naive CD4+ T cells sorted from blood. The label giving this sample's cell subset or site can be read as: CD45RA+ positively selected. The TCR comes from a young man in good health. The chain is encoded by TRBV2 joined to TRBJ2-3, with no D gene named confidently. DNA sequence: TGTGCCAGCAGGGTAGATACGCAGTATTTT. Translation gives CASRVDTQYF. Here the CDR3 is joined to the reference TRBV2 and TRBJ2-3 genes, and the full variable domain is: EPEVTQTPSHQVTQMGQEVILRCVPISNHLYFYWYRQILGQKVEFLVSFYNNEISEKSEIFDDQFSVERPDGSNFTLKIRSTKLEDSAMYFCASRVDTQYFGPGTRLTVL.